This T cell receptor (beta chain) was observed in a study of blood T cell repertoires in COVID-19. Across the whole study: Samples representing acute and convalescent COVID-19 were sourced from the United States, Italy and Spain. From T cells, B-cell-depleted T cells, or PBMCs came the material, which was cDNA or gDNA.

This clone was recorded once. Under the authors' procedure: Reference gene primer amplification gave estimated nucleated cell counts. Clones were read by immunoSEQ multiplex PCR, and TCRdb kept only the in-frame ones, dropping some. That table is the source of V, J and clone size, and D and trimming were worked out from the DNA. The sample lists 200,000 to 300,000 clones; 70% to 90% were seen once. The source is a middle-aged woman who had recovered from COVID-19. Sequencing was carried out using peripheral blood.

The CDR3 DNA follows: TGCGCCAGCAGCCAAGAGGGGCTGCACACCGGGGAGCTGTTTTTT. It translates to CASSQEGLHTGELFF. The chain carries TRBV4-3 and TRBJ2-2; D possibly corresponds to TRBD1 (5 bases). The CDR3 has 15 residues. Germline V CDR1 and CDR2: LGHNA, YSLEER. The ends were cut back, 0 bases at V and 3 bases at J, with 8 bases in the middle.